This T cell receptor beta chain was sequenced in a study of cytomegalovirus exposure and HLA in healthy donors. Looking at the study overall: Genotyping showed around 81% of 398 donors falling in the Caucasian-associated ancestry cluster.

It was healthy bone marrow donors who served as donors. With regard to this clone: Its antigen is still unknown.

The CDR3 is 14 amino acids. Germline-derived CDR1 and CDR2 are MNHNY and SVGAGI (reference sequence). Losses at the gene ends were 6 bases for V and 4 bases for J; bases not matched to a gene: 4. Broader study findings: Reported performance of the classifier showed diagnosis of cytomegalovirus status with high specificity and sensitivity. Productive rates of about 87% or about 30% were seen for most TCR beta V segments in an earlier analysis.

The PCR was carried out with 60 Vbeta primers and 13 Jbeta primers. TCRdb's copy holds only in-frame clones and misses some; the assay was immunoSEQ multiplex PCR. This sample's table reports roughly 100,000 clones. The genes are TRBV6-6 and TRBJ1-4; 8 nucleotides match TRBD1. Sample: PBMCs. The source is a man in his forties or fifties in good health and CMV-seronegative. The chain's CDR3 is CASSNRGVNEKLFF. In nucleotides, the CDR3 is TGTGCCAGCAGCAACAGGGGGGTTAATGAAAAACTGTTTTTT.